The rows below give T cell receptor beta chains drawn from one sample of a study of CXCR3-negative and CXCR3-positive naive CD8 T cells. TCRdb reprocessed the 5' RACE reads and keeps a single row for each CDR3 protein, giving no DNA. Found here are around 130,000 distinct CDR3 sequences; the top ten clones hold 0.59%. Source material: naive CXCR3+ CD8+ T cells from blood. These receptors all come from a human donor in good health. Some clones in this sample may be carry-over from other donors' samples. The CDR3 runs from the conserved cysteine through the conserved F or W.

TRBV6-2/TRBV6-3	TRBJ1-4	CASSYQGEGPNEKLFF
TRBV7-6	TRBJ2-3	CASSFAPSTDTQYF
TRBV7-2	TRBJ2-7	CASSDSWDREYEQYF
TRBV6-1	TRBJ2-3	CASSGLADSDTQYF
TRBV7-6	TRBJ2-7	CASSLSGGGIYEQYF
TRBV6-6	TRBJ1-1	CASSRGAEAFF
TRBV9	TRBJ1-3	CASSDPPGNTIYF
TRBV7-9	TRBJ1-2	CASSLTGQGDDYTF
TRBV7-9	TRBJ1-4	CASSLVGTGNEKLFF
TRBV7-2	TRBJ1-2	CASSLTGQGYGYTF
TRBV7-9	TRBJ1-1	CASSYPPHAAGQGMTTFF
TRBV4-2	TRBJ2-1	CASSQDRFVLSYNEQFF
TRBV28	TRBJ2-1	CASILISGSGNNEQFF
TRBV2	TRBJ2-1	CASGRDSTVNEQFF
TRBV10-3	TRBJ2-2	CAISESNNPVTGELFF
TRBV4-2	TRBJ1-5	CASSQDLRVIPQHF
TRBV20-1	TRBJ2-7	CSATTDRAVIYEQYF
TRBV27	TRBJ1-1	CAIGDGYTEAFF
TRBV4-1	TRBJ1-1	CASSQVGWTGGTEAFF
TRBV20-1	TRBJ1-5	CSATRTGDLSNQPQHF
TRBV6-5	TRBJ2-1	CASSYSVPSYNEQFF
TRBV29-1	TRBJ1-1	CSAEDENTEAFF
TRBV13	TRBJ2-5	CASSSQPAGWETQYF
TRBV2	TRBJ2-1	CASSGGQSNEQFF
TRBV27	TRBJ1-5	CASSLLESGQPQHF
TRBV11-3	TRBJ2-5	CASSSPRGVTELQETQYF
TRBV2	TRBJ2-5	CASSTPQGVGETQYF
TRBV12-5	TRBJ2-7	CASGLTGAEQYF
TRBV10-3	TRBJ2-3	CAIGPGQGTDTQYF
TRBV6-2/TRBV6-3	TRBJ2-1	CASTSGPLGPNEQFF
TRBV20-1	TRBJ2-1	CSARRGPYNEQFF
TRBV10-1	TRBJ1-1	CASSEQQGGNTEAFF
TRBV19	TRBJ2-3	CASNTVGRASTDTQYF
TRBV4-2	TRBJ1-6	CASSPRYHNNSPLHF
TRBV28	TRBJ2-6	CASSLQASGANVLTF
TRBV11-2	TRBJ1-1	CASSLAIEAFF
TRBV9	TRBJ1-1	CASSVGAADSEAFF
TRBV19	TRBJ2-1	CARILAGGPGEQFF
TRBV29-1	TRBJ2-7	CSVEFRDREHEQYF
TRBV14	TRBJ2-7	CASSQDPGLEQYF
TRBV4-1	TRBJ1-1	CASSMKSGGTEAFF
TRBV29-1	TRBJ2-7	CSARVGGYEQYF
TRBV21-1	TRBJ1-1	CASSTRTGAKNTEAFF
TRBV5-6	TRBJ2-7	CASSPLLGQGYEQYF
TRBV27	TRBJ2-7	CASSLRTGGMSYEQYF
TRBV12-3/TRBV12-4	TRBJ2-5	CASSLATQETQYF
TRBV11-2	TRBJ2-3	CASSGWGNTDTQYF
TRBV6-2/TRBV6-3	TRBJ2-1	CASSYSTFTGSYNEQFF
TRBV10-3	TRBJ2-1	CAISESRTMNEQFF
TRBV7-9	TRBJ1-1	CASSWEETGNTEAFF
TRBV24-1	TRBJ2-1	CATSEEDSTDNEQFF
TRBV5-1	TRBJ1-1	CASSSGRDENTEAFF
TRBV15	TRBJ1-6	CATSRLAQELNSPLHF
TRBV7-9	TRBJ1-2	CASTKQGLQLKDGYTF
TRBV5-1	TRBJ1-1	CASSPLQERGTEAFF
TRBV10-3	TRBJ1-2	CAIRQDRDGGYTF
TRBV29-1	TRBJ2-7	CSVVAGAGYEQYF
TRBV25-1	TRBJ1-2	CASSTGPNYGYTF
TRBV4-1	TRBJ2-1	CASSQDPIVGKEQFF
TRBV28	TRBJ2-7	CASSSRTRSGEQYF